A selection of T cell receptor beta chains follows, all from one sample in a study of T cells after posttransplantation cyclophosphamide. Here immunoSEQ multiplex PCR was the method, and the copy in TCRdb shows in-frame clones only, minus some. The record shows under 30,000 clones for this sample, with no singletons present. Sequencing used PBMCs. These receptor sequences come from a woman in her fifties or sixties in good health, CMV-negative, and a related stem cell transplant donor. Both conserved end residues are part of each CDR3. The D gene is left open where the match is weak. Size values are once, few and many counts, or a class for expanded clones, and some rows have none.

many TRBD1 TRBJ1-3 TRBV7-9 CASSRLRTGEPLSGNTIYF TGTGCCAGCAGCCGCCTTCGGACAGGGGAGCCCCTCTCTGGAAACACCATATATTTT
- - TRBJ1-1 TRBV12-3/TRBV12-4 CASSFTEYQAFF TGTGCCAGCAGTTTTACAGAATACCAAGCTTTCTTT
- - TRBJ2-1 TRBV6-5 CASSSLRGNEQFF TGTGCCAGCAGCTCTCTAAGGGGGAATGAGCAGTTCTTC
many - TRBJ2-1 TRBV19 CASRSLTGPYNEQFF TGTGCCAGTAGATCACTGACAGGACCCTACAATGAGCAGTTCTTC
many - TRBJ2-7 TRBV6-5 CASSYEGSAREQYF TGTGCCAGCAGTTACGAGGGCTCCGCCCGCGAGCAGTACTTC
many TRBD1 TRBJ1-5 TRBV24-1 CATSDSTGLGQPQHF TGTGCCACCAGTGACTCGACAGGGCTAGGGCAGCCCCAGCATTTT
few TRBD1 TRBJ1-2 TRBV5-6 CASSLGQGHYGYTF TGTGCCAGCAGCTTGGGACAGGGGCACTATGGCTACACCTTC
few TRBD2 TRBJ2-5 TRBV5-1 CASSLDGGGETQYF TGCGCCAGCAGCTTGGACGGGGGGGGAGAGACCCAGTACTTC
many TRBD1 TRBJ1-6 TRBV6-5 CASTDRGQESPLHF TGTGCCAGCACCGACAGGGGGCAGGAGTCACCCCTCCACTTT
few - TRBJ2-6 TRBV6-1 CASSIRVGANVLTF TGTGCCAGCAGTATTAGGGTTGGGGCCAACGTCCTGACTTTC
many TRBD2 TRBJ2-1 TRBV6-1 CASSVRTSGLSYNEQFF TGTGCCAGCAGTGTCCGGACTAGCGGGCTATCCTACAATGAGCAGTTCTTC
- - TRBJ2-7 TRBV5-6 CASSWGLLSSYEQYF TGTGCCAGCAGCTGGGGACTCCTAAGCTCCTACGAGCAGTACTTC
- - TRBJ1-5 TRBV5-1 CASSLESQNQPQHF TGCGCCAGCAGCTTGGAATCCCAGAATCAGCCCCAGCATTTT
many - TRBJ1-5 TRBV5-8 CASSPGLLSNQPQHF TGTGCCAGCAGTCCAGGGCTATTGAGCAATCAGCCCCAGCATTTT
many TRBD1 TRBJ2-2 TRBV5-1 CASSSTGFGELFF TGCGCCAGCAGCTCGACAGGGTTCGGGGAGCTGTTTTTT
many - TRBJ2-1 TRBV4-3 CASSQDYERDEQFF TGCGCCAGCAGCCAAGATTATGAGAGGGATGAGCAGTTCTTC
many TRBD2 TRBJ2-1 TRBV25-1 CASRTSGTYNEQFF TGTGCCAGCAGGACTAGCGGTACCTACAATGAGCAGTTCTTC
many - TRBJ1-1 TRBV19 CASSIARSAEAFF TGTGCCAGTAGTATAGCCAGAAGCGCTGAAGCTTTCTTT
many - TRBJ1-1 TRBV28 CASRRTEAFF TGTGCCAGCAGGCGCACTGAAGCTTTCTTT
many TRBD2 TRBJ2-7 TRBV2 CATTSGSSHEQYF TGTGCCACCACAAGCGGGAGCTCCCACGAGCAGTACTTC
many - TRBJ1-1 TRBV9 CASSSQGQNTEAFF TGTGCCAGCAGCAGCCAGGGACAGAACACTGAAGCTTTCTTT
- - TRBJ1-1 TRBV7-2 CASSLIMNTEAFF TGTGCCAGCAGCCTTATTATGAACACTGAAGCTTTCTTT